Presented here are 31 T cell receptor beta chains from one specimen sequenced in a study of T cell responses to AZD1222 COVID-19 vaccine. Repertoires were generated with immunoSEQ multiplex PCR, while TCRdb's copy carries only in-frame clones and drops some. The table has roughly 99,000 clones, 92% seen once. The sequencing used peripheral blood, collected 28 days after the second AZD1222 dose. These receptor sequences come from an adult who received the AZD1222 COVID-19 vaccine.

V and J are TRBV4-3 and TRBJ2-1, with a possible D match to TRBD1 (6 bases). The CDR3 is made up of 15 amino acids. From germline, CDR1 is LGHNA and CDR2 YSLEER. V gave up 4 bases and J gave up 0 bases, with 10 bases separating them. CDR3 nucleotide sequence: TGCGCCAGCAGCCGGACAGATAGCTCCTACAATGAGCAGTTCTTC. Translation gives CASSRTDSSYNEQFF.

The J gene is TRBJ1-1, the V gene TRBV28; tentative D call: TRBD1 (5 bases). V was trimmed by 2 bases and J by 4 bases, leaving 8 bases between them. This CDR3 is built from 13 residues. CDR1 and CDR2 (germline): MDHEN, SYDVKM. In DNA, the CDR3 is TGTGCCAGCAGTTTAGGGGGAGGCACTGAAGCTTTCTTT. It codes for CASSLGGGTEAFF. The variable domain in full, with the rest retrieved from reference TRBV28 and TRBJ1-1, is DVKVTQSSRYLVKRTGEKVFLECVQDMDHENMFWYRQDPGLGLRLIYFSYDVKMKEKGDIPEGYSVSREKKERFSLILESASTNQTSMYLCASSLGGGTEAFFGQGTRLTVV.

CDR3: CASSLGLSYGYTF. The DNA of the CDR3 is TGCGCCAGCAGCTTGGGATTGAGCTATGGCTACACCTTC. V is TRBV5-1 and J is TRBJ1-2; D not resolved. The CDR3 contains 13 residues. The V end was cut by 0 bases, the J end by 4 bases, with 7 bases between. Germline CDR1 is SGHRS and CDR2 is YFSETQ.

The chain couples TRBV11-1 to TRBJ2-7; TRBD1 or TRBD2 may be the D gene (5 bases each). V lost 4 bases, J lost 3 bases, and 19 bases lay in between. Germline V lookup: CDR1 SGHAT, CDR2 FQDESV (reference sequence). This CDR3 is 16 amino acids long. In nucleotides, the CDR3 is TGTGCCAGCAGCTCTATCCCGAGGGGAGTGAACTACGAGCAGTACTTC. Protein product: CASSSIPRGVNYEQYF.

This clone has more than one count but fewer than ten. The chain links TRBV5-1 to TRBJ2-7; D is possibly TRBD2 (6 bases). The CDR3 contains 14 residues. The V end was cut by 4 bases, the J end by 4 bases, with 15 bases between. CDR1 and CDR2 from the germline V gene are SGHRS and YFSETQ. In nucleotides, the CDR3 is TGCGCCAGCAGCCGGAGGGAGAACGGTTACGAGCAGTACTTC. Translating it yields CASSRRENGYEQYF.

The chain couples TRBV3-1 (or the pseudogene TRBV3-2) to TRBJ1-2; D unresolved. The CDR3 is 14 amino acids. From germline, CDR1 is LGHDT and CDR2 YNNKEL (reference sequence). With 0 bases removed from V and 7 bases from J, the gap between germline ends came to 12 bases. CDR3 sequence: CASSQDSYVGGYTF. The DNA of the CDR3 is TGTGCCAGCAGCCAAGATTCGTATGTAGGTGGCTACACCTTC.

The chain employs TRBV2 and TRBJ2-7; D gene ambiguous. Germline assignment: CDR1 SNHLY and CDR2 FYNNEI. The CDR3 is made up of 14 amino acids. V was shortened by 4 bases and J by 0 bases, with 10 bases between the two germline ends. The CDR3 nucleotides read TGTGCCAGCAGTGCAGAGCGTAGCTCCTACGAGCAGTACTTC. This translates into CASSAERSSYEQYF.

The chain carries TRBV4-1 and TRBJ2-2, with D unresolved. V was pared by 0 bases and J by 6 bases, with 17 bases between. This CDR3 contains 17 residues. CDR1 MGHRA and CDR2 YSYEKL come from the germline V gene. Written as DNA, the CDR3 is TGCGCCAGCAGCCAAGATTTCGTTTCCTTGAAGGCCGGGGAGCTGTTTTTT. It encodes CASSQDFVSLKAGELFF.

V usage is TRBV4-1 and J usage is TRBJ1-2; 7 bases are shared with TRBD1. Germline CDR1 reads MGHRA; CDR2 reads YSYEKL. V lost 3 bases, J lost 0 bases, and 7 bases stayed unmatched. The CDR3 length is 16 residues. The CDR3 reads CASSQGSGQPNYGYTF. DNA of the CDR3: TGCGCCAGCAGCCAGGGTTCGGGACAGCCTAACTATGGCTACACCTTC.

The genes are TRBV11-1 and TRBJ1-2; 12 nucleotides match TRBD1. Unmatched junction bases numbered 6, after V lost 5 bases and J lost 5 bases. The length of the CDR3 is 15 residues. CDR1 is SGHAT and CDR2 is FQDESV in the germline V gene (reference sequence). CDR3 sequence reads: CASSRDRGLLYGYTF. CDR3 sequence (DNA): TGTGCCAGCAGCCGGGACAGGGGGCTCCTTTATGGCTACACCTTC.

The gene calls are TRBV19 and TRBJ1-2; D gene unclear. Trimming stripped 4 bases from V and 2 bases from J, with 8 bases between. The CDR3 totals 13 residues. Germline V CDR1 and CDR2: LNHDA, SQIVND (reference sequence). The CDR3 nucleotides are TGTGCCAGTAGTAAGAACTGGAACTATGGCTACACCTTC. Protein sequence: CASSKNWNYGYTF.

The rearrangement joins TRBV11-2 to TRBJ1-2; perhaps TRBD1 as D (6 bases). This CDR3 contains 15 residues. V was trimmed by 5 bases and J by 5 bases, leaving 18 bases between them. In germline, CDR1 is SGHAT, CDR2 FQNNGV. CDR3 in DNA: TGTGCCAGCAGCCTCAGGACCGGGACAAATTATGGCTACACCTTC. This encodes CASSLRTGTNYGYTF.

The chain carries TRBV6-1 and TRBJ1-5; no reliable D call. CDR1 and CDR2 (germline): MNHNS, SASEGT. The CDR3 runs to 14 residues. Trimming left V 2 bases short and J 5 bases short, with 10 bases between. CDR3 DNA: TGTGCCAGCAGTGAACTGGCAGCCGATCAGCCCCAGCATTTT. Translated, it gives CASSELAADQPQHF.

The chain combines TRBV10-3 with TRBJ1-1; no clear D gene. Trimming shortened V by 0 bases and J by 8 bases, and 4 bases separated the two germline ends. This CDR3 comprises 11 residues. Germline V lookup: CDR1 ENHRY, CDR2 SYGVKD. The CDR3, as DNA: TGTGCCATCAGTGAGTCCTTAGAAGCTTTCTTT. As protein: CAISESLEAFF.

This sequence joins TRBV4-2 and TRBJ1-4, with 9 bases matching TRBD1. This CDR3 is built from 16 residues. The V gene end was trimmed by 4 bases and the J gene end by 0 bases; junction bases not matched to a gene: 3. Germline CDR1 and CDR2: LGHNA and YNFKEQ. CDR3 coding DNA: TGTGCCAGCAGCCTCGGGACAGGGCCAACTAATGAAAAACTGTTTTTT. Protein sequence: CASSLGTGPTNEKLFF.

The count of this clone is one. The genes are TRBV30 and TRBJ1-5, with D possibly TRBD1 on 5 matching bases. This CDR3 is built from 13 residues. Germline CDR1 and CDR2: GTSNPN and SVGIG (reference sequence). Trimming shortened V by 2 bases and J by 4 bases, and 9 bases separated the two germline ends. CDR3 nucleotides: TGTGCCTGGAGTTCTCAGGGAAATCAGCCCCAGCATTTT. Translating gives CAWSSQGNQPQHF.

V usage is TRBV7-3 and J usage is TRBJ2-2, with TRBD2 identical over 7 bases. Trimming took 1 base from V and 4 from J; bases not matched to a gene: 9. The CDR3 loop spans 17 amino acids. The germline V gene has CDR1 SGHTA and CDR2 FQGTGA. CDR3 loop: CASSLRPNQRGTGELFF. DNA for the CDR3: TGTGCCAGCAGCTTAAGGCCAAATCAGCGGGGCACCGGGGAGCTGTTTTTT.

The genes are TRBV5-1 and TRBJ1-3; 7 bases fit TRBD1. The CDR3 length is 16 residues. Looked up from germline, CDR1 is SGHRS and CDR2 is YFSETQ. J gave up 0 bases and V 2 bases, and 5 bases lay outside the gene matches. The chain's CDR3 is CASSFGQDLSGNTIYF. In nucleotides, the CDR3 is TGCGCCAGCAGCTTTGGACAGGACCTCTCTGGAAACACCATATATTTT.

By proportion, this clone is medium-sized. This rearrangement joins TRBV28 to TRBJ2-7, with D maybe TRBD2 (6 bases). The CDR3 runs 12 residues. Germline CDR1 and CDR2: MDHEN and SYDVKM. Trimming took 2 bases from V and 5 from J, leaving 7 bases between them. CDR3 coding DNA: TGTGCCAGCAGTTTAGGAGGGGACGAGCAGTACTTC. This sequence encodes CASSLGGDEQYF. Filled out from reference TRBV28 and TRBJ2-7, the complete variable domain reads DVKVTQSSRYLVKRTGEKVFLECVQDMDHENMFWYRQDPGLGLRLIYFSYDVKMKEKGDIPEGYSVSREKKERFSLILESASTNQTSMYLCASSLGGDEQYFGPGTRLTVT.

The chain uses TRBV20-1 and TRBJ2-7; TRBD1 is a possible D gene (5 bases). V was trimmed by 8 bases and J by 2 bases, leaving 10 bases between them. The germline V gene has CDR1 DFQATT and CDR2 SNEGSKA (reference sequence). The CDR3 runs 11 residues. The CDR3 region is CSPTTAYEQYF. CDR3 coding DNA: TGCAGTCCAACGACAGCCTACGAGCAGTACTTC.

The chain is built from TRBV13 and TRBJ1-1; no clear D. Trimming cost V 0 bases and J 12 bases, with 17 bases left between them. This CDR3 spans 14 amino acids. Germline CDR1 is PRHDT and CDR2 is FYEKMQ (reference sequence). The CDR3 sequence is CASSLGRPSPRTFF. In DNA, the CDR3 is TGTGCCAGCAGCTTAGGCCGGCCTTCCCCTCGTACTTTCTTT.

The CDR3 loop reads CASSLREDRGYRQPQHF. Here the CDR3 DNA reads TGTGCCAGCAGCCTAAGGGAGGACAGGGGCTACCGTCAGCCCCAGCATTTT. The chain links TRBV21-1 to TRBJ1-5; the DNA was not compared with TRBD1, the D call given in the table. TRBV21-1 is noted as a pseudogene. The CDR3 contains 17 residues.

This chain joins TRBV7-9 and TRBJ1-2, with TRBD1 matching over 8 bases. Germline CDR1 SEHNR, CDR2 FQNEAQ (reference sequence). The CDR3 extends over 16 amino acids. The V gene end was trimmed by 1 base and the J gene end by 4 bases; junction bases not matched to a gene: 8. The CDR3 loop reads CASSLESGGLGYGYTF. The CDR3 nucleotides are TGTGCCAGCAGCTTAGAATCAGGGGGCCTCGGCTATGGCTACACCTTC.

The chain uses TRBV28 and TRBJ2-7; TRBD2 matches 10 bases. V lost 6 bases and J lost 7; bases outside the gene matches: 9. Germline CDR1 MDHEN, CDR2 SYDVKM. This CDR3 spans 14 amino acids. The CDR3 nucleotides read TGTGCCAGCAGACTAGCGGGGACCCTACGAGAGCAGTACTTC. It yields the protein CASRLAGTLREQYF.

The chain couples TRBV6-2 or TRBV6-3 to TRBJ2-1; TRBD1 matches at 11 bases. V was clipped by 5 bases and J by 8 bases; unmatched bases: 11. The CDR3 totals 16 residues. Germline CDR1 is MNHEY and CDR2 is SVGEGT. The chain's CDR3 is CASSTSRTGGFYEQFF. In DNA, the CDR3 is TGTGCCAGCAGTACTTCACGGACAGGGGGCTTCTATGAGCAGTTCTTC.

The V call is TRBV19, the J call TRBJ1-5; tentatively, D is TRBD1 (5 bases). The V and J ends lost 6 bases and 0 bases respectively, with 15 bases between them. Germline V CDR1 and CDR2: LNHDA, SQIVND (reference sequence). This CDR3 contains 16 residues. CDR3 protein: CASSLSGGGSNQPQHF. The CDR3 bases are TGTGCCAGTAGCCTTTCGGGGGGGGGTAGCAATCAGCCCCAGCATTTT.

The chain combines TRBV5-5 with TRBJ2-2; a possible D gene is TRBD1 (6 bases). The germline V and J ends were trimmed by 2 bases and 0 bases, with 14 bases remaining between them. The CDR3 has 17 residues. Germline V gene sequence: CDR1 SGHKS, CDR2 YYEKEE (reference sequence). The CDR3 is CASSFIGGSANTGELFF. CDR3 DNA sequence: TGTGCCAGCAGCTTCATTGGGGGCAGCGCGAACACCGGGGAGCTGTTTTTT.

Only one count was recorded for this clone. The CDR3 bases are TGCGCCAGCAGCGCCAACGGGGGGGCCCACAATGAGCAGTTCTTC. Translating it yields CASSANGGAHNEQFF. The chain has TRBV5-1 and TRBJ2-1; TRBD2 aligns across 8 bases. V shed 4 bases, J shed 5 bases, and the junction held 8 bases outside the gene matches. This CDR3 has 15 amino acids. Germline loops: CDR1 SGHRS, CDR2 YFSETQ.

This chain uses TRBV7-3 with TRBJ2-2; D is uncertain. Germline V gene lookup returns CDR1 SGHTA and CDR2 FQGTGA. The CDR3 length is 14 residues. The V gene lost 2 bases and the J gene lost 4 bases, with 8 bases spanning the gap. CDR3 DNA: TGTGCCAGCAGCTTAGAGGCGCGCACCGGGGAGCTGTTTTTT. It is translated as CASSLEARTGELFF.

The rearrangement joins TRBV19 to TRBJ1-2; 7 nucleotides agree with TRBD1. V shed 3 bases, J shed 4 bases, and the junction held 5 bases outside the gene matches. This CDR3 has 14 amino acids. Germline V gene lookup returns CDR1 LNHDA and CDR2 SQIVND (reference sequence). In nucleotides, the CDR3 is TGTGCCAGTAGTATCCGGGACAGATTCTATGGCTACACCTTC. It translates to CASSIRDRFYGYTF.

J is TRBJ1-1 and V is TRBV6-5; 7 bases map to TRBD1. The CDR3 length is 15 residues. Germline lookup yields CDR1 MNHEY and CDR2 SVGAGI. Trimming removed 2 bases from V and 5 bases from J; junction bases left unmatched: 8. DNA of the CDR3: TGTGCCAGCAGTTACCAAACAGGGGCGAGTACTGAAGCTTTCTTT. Its translation: CASSYQTGASTEAFF.